This T cell receptor (beta chain) derives from a study of radiation and T cells in renal cell carcinoma. Study-level background: Nephrectomy followed 15 Gy stereotactic body radiation by 4 weeks.

Regarding time point: baseline pretreatment blood. Treatment reported: 15 Gy SBRT to primary tumor, nephrectomy 4 weeks later. The patient's renal cell carcinoma had clear cell pathology. Notes on the study in general: Top tumor clonotypes rose in blood 2 weeks post-radiation, then contracted. Pretreatment tumor biopsies were lacking, so baseline clonotypes are unknown.

Concerning this clone itself: The antigen is undetermined.

Germline assignment: CDR1 MDHEN and CDR2 SYDVKM. Between the trimmed V and J ends, which lost 7 bases and 4 bases, there was a span of 25 bases. This CDR3 is 17 amino acids long. Only in-frame clones appear in the TCRdb table, and some are missing; sequencing was by immunoSEQ multiplex PCR. Among some 95,000 clones listed, roughly 90% were seen once. The sequence was collected from a man in his forties or fifties with renal cell carcinoma. The sequencing here drew on blood, taken from a patient whose treatment included radiotherapy and nephrectomy. This chain joins TRBV28 and TRBJ1-2; D gene uncertain. CDR3 residues: CASTTTYPASSVYGYTF. CDR3 DNA: TGTGCCAGCACCACTACCTACCCAGCCTCGTCCGTCTATGGCTACACCTTC.